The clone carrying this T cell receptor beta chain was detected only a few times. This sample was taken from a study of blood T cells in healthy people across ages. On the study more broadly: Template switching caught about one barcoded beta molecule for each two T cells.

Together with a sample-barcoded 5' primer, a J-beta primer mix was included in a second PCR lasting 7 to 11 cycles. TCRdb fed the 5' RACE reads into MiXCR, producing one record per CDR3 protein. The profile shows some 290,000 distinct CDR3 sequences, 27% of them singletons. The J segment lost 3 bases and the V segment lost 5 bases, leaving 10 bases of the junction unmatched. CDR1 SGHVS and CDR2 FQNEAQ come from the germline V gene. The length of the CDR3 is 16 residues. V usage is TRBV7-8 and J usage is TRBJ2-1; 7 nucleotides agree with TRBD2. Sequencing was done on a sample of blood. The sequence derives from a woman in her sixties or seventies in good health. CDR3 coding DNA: TGTGCCAGCAGCGCCATAGCGGGTCTGCTCTACAATGAGCAGTTCTTC. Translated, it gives CASSAIAGLLYNEQFF. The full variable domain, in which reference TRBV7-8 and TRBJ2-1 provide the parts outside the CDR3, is GAGVSQSPRYKVAKRGQDVALRCDPISGHVSLFWYQQALGQGPEFLTYFQNEAQLDKSGLPSDRFFAERPEGSVSTLKIQRTQQEDSAVYLCASSAIAGLLYNEQFFGPGTRLTVL.